The 4 T cell receptor beta chains below were found in one sample sequenced in a study of cytotoxic CD8 clonotypes in ibrutinib-treated CLL. Assay: immunoSEQ multiplex PCR; the TCRdb copy retains only in-frame clones and omits some. The table includes around 310,000 clones, 70% to 80% detected once. The specimen comprised PBMCs, sampled before ibrutinib treatment. These receptors all stem from a human donor with chronic lymphocytic leukemia.

This clone was found a few times. The chain employs TRBV7-9 and TRBJ2-7, with TRBD1 matching over 8 bases. This CDR3 has 15 residues. Germline V gene sequence: CDR1 SEHNR, CDR2 FQNEAQ (reference sequence). Trimming at V came to 0 bases and at J to 4 bases, leaving 5 bases not matched to a gene. This CDR3 is CASSLAVTGEYEQYF. Written as DNA, the CDR3 is TGTGCCAGCAGCTTAGCGGTGACAGGGGAATACGAGCAGTACTTC.

This chain links TRBV28 with TRBJ2-2; 10 bases line up with TRBD1. The trim removed 3 bases at V and 4 bases at J, leaving 2 bases unmatched. Germline V lookup: CDR1 MDHEN, CDR2 SYDVKM. This CDR3 comprises 15 residues. The CDR3 here is CASSFGTGVTGELFF. CDR3 DNA: TGTGCCAGCAGTTTCGGGACAGGGGTCACCGGGGAGCTGTTTTTT.

V gene TRBV6-6 combines with J gene TRBJ2-7; D uncertain. Looked up from germline, CDR1 is MNHNY and CDR2 is SVGAGI (reference sequence). The CDR3 has 14 residues. Trimming pared 6 bases from V and 5 bases from J, leaving 17 bases between. The CDR3 sequence is CASRELEVGHEQYF. The CDR3, as DNA: TGTGCCAGCAGGGAGCTTGAGGTCGGCCACGAGCAGTACTTC.

J is TRBJ2-7 and V is TRBV30; the D is unclear. Germline lookup yields CDR1 GTSNPN and CDR2 SVGIG (reference sequence). V was cut by 1 base and J by 1 base, with 8 bases left in between. The CDR3 is 13 amino acids. CDR3 residues: CAWSAEDSYEQYF. For the CDR3, the DNA is TGTGCCTGGAGTGCGGAAGATTCCTACGAGCAGTACTTC.